This TCR beta chain was recovered during a study of blood T cell repertoires in COVID-19. Background on the study: The United States, Italy and Spain were the sources of the acute and convalescent COVID-19 samples.

In the source study's methods: The assay estimated nucleated cells by amplifying reference gene primers. The data were produced by immunoSEQ multiplex PCR, yet TCRdb's version contains in-frame clones alone and is incomplete. Clonal size and the V and J genes are those of that table, whereas D and trimming came from the DNA. The sample includes 55,000 to 65,000 clones, approximately 90% seen only once; the top ten take approximately 1.6%. The germline V gene encodes CDR1 SGHTA and CDR2 FQGNSA. V lost 0 bases to trimming and J lost 6 bases; unmatched junction nucleotides: 8. The CDR3 is 17 residues long.

Material for sequencing was peripheral blood. The TCR originated in a human donor in a cohort sampled during active COVID-19. The V gene is TRBV7-2, the J gene TRBJ2-3; TRBD2 matches at 11 bases. The CDR3 DNA sequence: TGTGCCAGCAGCTTAGCGCTAGCGGGAGGACTCAGGGATACGCAGTATTTT. Its translation: CASSLALAGGLRDTQYF.